What follows are 21 T cell receptor beta chains derived from one specimen sequenced in a study of blood T cell repertoires in COVID-19. TCRdb's table, derived via immunoSEQ multiplex PCR, lists solely in-frame clones and lacks some. In the table there are 70,000 to 95,000 clones, 88% of which are singletons. Sequenced sample: peripheral blood. Receptors originate from a man between 65 and 85 years old with acute or convalescent COVID-19.

CDR3 loop: CASSESGVENTEAFF. The DNA for the CDR3 is TGCGCCAGCAGTGAGTCAGGGGTTGAAAACACTGAAGCTTTCTTT. The chain links TRBV10-1 to TRBJ1-1; tentative D call: TRBD1 (5 bases). Germline V lookup: CDR1 WNHNN, CDR2 SYGVQD (reference sequence). V shed 0 bases and J shed 2 bases, with 10 bases lying between them. The CDR3 covers 15 residues.

About this clone itself: Distinct nucleotide sequences in the sample also encode this CDR3. CDR3 amino acids: CASSLAGGADTQYF. CDR3 nucleotides: TGTGCCAGCAGTTTAGCGGGAGGGGCAGATACGCAGTATTTT. V gene TRBV28 combines with J gene TRBJ2-3; 9 bases line up with TRBD2. CDR1 and CDR2 from the germline V gene are MDHEN and SYDVKM. The CDR3 runs 14 residues. V was pared by 2 bases and J by 4 bases, with 1 base of the junction left unmatched.

This clone was recorded only once. This rearrangement joins TRBV19 to TRBJ1-5; tentative D call: TRBD1 (5 bases). Per germline, CDR1 LNHDA and CDR2 SQIVND (reference sequence). Deletions cut 3 bases from V and 2 bases from J, with 14 bases between. This CDR3 is built from 16 residues. The CDR3 spells CASSIWGDRGNQPQHF. The DNA of the CDR3 is TGTGCCAGTAGTATTTGGGGGGACCGAGGCAATCAGCCCCAGCATTTT.

The chain joins TRBV10-3 to TRBJ2-3; maybe TRBD1 (6 bases). The CDR3 covers 11 residues. Germline assignment: CDR1 ENHRY and CDR2 SYGVKD. Between the trimmed V and J ends, which lost 11 bases and 2 bases, there was a span of 8 bases. CDR3 in amino acids: CASGVTDTQYF. CDR3 DNA: TGTGCCTCAGGGGTCACAGATACGCAGTATTTT.

The J gene is TRBJ2-7, the V gene TRBV27, with a possible D match to TRBD2 (5 bases). The germline CDR1 and CDR2 sequences are MNHEY and SMNVEV (reference sequence). V was pared by 4 bases and J by 3 bases, with 19 bases between. The CDR3 is 16 residues long. The CDR3 coding sequence is TGTGCCAGCAGTTCACCCCTACGGACTCGGGGCTACGAGCAGTACTTC. This encodes CASSSPLRTRGYEQYF.

This clone was seen a few times. V is TRBV20-1 and J is TRBJ2-1; TRBD2 aligns across 7 bases. The junction had 14 bases not matched to a gene; V was cut back by 3 bases and J by 6 bases. CDR3 length equals 16 residues. Germline V gene sequence: CDR1 DFQATT, CDR2 SNEGSKA (reference sequence). CDR3 DNA: TGCAGTGCTAGTAATTGGGGGGGGTATGAGGTCAATGAGCAGTTCTTC. It specifies CSASNWGGYEVNEQFF.

V usage is TRBV28 and J usage is TRBJ2-3; D is possibly TRBD1 (5 bases). V lost 7 bases and J 2 bases, leaving 16 bases between the germline ends. This CDR3 has 15 amino acids. Germline V CDR1 and CDR2: MDHEN, SYDVKM. The CDR3 DNA is TGTGCCAGCACCCCTTGGGGCAGAACCACAGATACGCAGTATTTT. Its translation is CASTPWGRTTDTQYF.

This chain uses TRBV30 with TRBJ1-3; 7 bases map to TRBD1. V was clipped by 4 bases and J by 0 bases; unmatched bases: 3. Germline V gene lookup returns CDR1 GTSNPN and CDR2 SVGIG (reference sequence). The CDR3 extends over 14 amino acids. The CDR3 sequence: CAWNGDSSGNTIYF. The CDR3 DNA follows: TGTGCCTGGAACGGGGACAGCTCTGGAAACACCATATATTTT.

This clone is a singleton in its sample. The gene calls are TRBV5-4 and TRBJ2-4; TRBD2 agrees at 10 bases. CDR1 and CDR2 (germline): SGHNT, YYREEE (reference sequence). This CDR3 contains 16 residues. Trimming removed 2 bases from V and 0 bases from J; junction bases left unmatched: 2. CDR3 DNA: TGTGCCAGCAGCTTCTCTAGCGGGGGAGCCAAAAACATTCAGTACTTC. Protein sequence: CASSFSSGGAKNIQYF.

The V and J genes are TRBV19 and TRBJ2-7, with 8 bases aligning to TRBD1. V trimming: 3 bases; J trimming: 5 bases; junction bases outside the gene matches: 12. Per germline, CDR1 LNHDA and CDR2 SQIVND (reference sequence). This CDR3 has 16 amino acids. CDR3 amino acids: CASSMPGQGFFHEQYF. DNA of the CDR3: TGTGCCAGTAGTATGCCAGGACAGGGTTTTTTCCACGAGCAGTACTTC.

V and J are TRBV5-1 and TRBJ2-7, with D perhaps TRBD2 (6 bases). CDR1 and CDR2 (germline): SGHRS, YFSETQ. The length of the CDR3 is 13 residues. The V and J ends lost 0 bases and 4 bases respectively, with 8 bases between them. This chain's CDR3 is CASSLGGGYEQYF. The CDR3 nucleotides are TGCGCCAGCAGCTTGGGAGGAGGGTACGAGCAGTACTTC.

CDR3 sequence (DNA): TGTGCCAGCAGTTACCACAGACAGTCCTACGAGCAGTACTTC. Translated, it gives CASSYHRQSYEQYF. The J gene is TRBJ2-7, the V gene TRBV6-5, with TRBD1 as a possible D gene (5 bases). The CDR3 is 14 residues long. Germline CDR1 reads MNHEY; CDR2 reads SVGAGI. The V end lost 2 bases, the J end lost 1 base, and 9 bases lay between the germline ends.

This chain joins TRBV24-1 and TRBJ1-2; no firm D call. This CDR3 spans 13 amino acids. Germline V lookup: CDR1 KGHDR, CDR2 SFDVKD. V was clipped by 3 bases and J by 7 bases, with 11 bases between them. CDR3 amino acids: CATSDPGPGGYTF. In DNA, the CDR3 is TGTGCCACCAGTGATCCTGGCCCGGGTGGCTACACCTTC.

CDR3 sequence (DNA): TGTGCCAGCAGTTACTCGATGGGGGGAGTCGGAAACACCATATATTTT. Translation: CASSYSMGGVGNTIYF. The chain couples TRBV6-5 to TRBJ1-3; maybe TRBD1 (5 bases). V lost 0 bases, J lost 4 bases, and 13 bases lay in between. CDR3 length: 16 residues. The germline V gene encodes CDR1 MNHEY and CDR2 SVGAGI.

The J gene is TRBJ1-2, the V gene TRBV15; D gene unclear. Trimming stripped 3 bases from V and 3 bases from J, with 8 bases between. The CDR3 is made up of 13 amino acids. Germline CDR1 reads LNHNV; CDR2 reads YYDKDF (reference sequence). The CDR3 DNA follows: TGTGCCACCAGCAGGACGGAGGACTATGGCTACACCTTC. Translated: CATSRTEDYGYTF.

The rearrangement joins TRBV24-1 to TRBJ2-1, with D tentatively TRBD2 (6 bases). With 3 bases removed from V and 8 bases from J, the gap between germline ends came to 19 bases. Germline values: CDR1 KGHDR, CDR2 SFDVKD. The CDR3 totals 16 residues. CDR3 residues: CATSDPGVRAIDEQFF. For the CDR3, the DNA is TGTGCCACCAGTGATCCGGGAGTGAGGGCTATTGATGAGCAGTTCTTC.

V usage is TRBV20-1 and J usage is TRBJ2-1, with 7 bases identical to TRBD2. CDR3 size: 13 residues. Germline V CDR1 and CDR2: DFQATT, SNEGSKA (reference sequence). The trim removed 3 bases at V and 4 bases at J, leaving 3 bases unmatched. This chain's CDR3 is CSASRTRYNEQFF. CDR3 nucleotides: TGCAGTGCTAGTCGGACTAGATACAATGAGCAGTTCTTC.

V is TRBV6-1 and J is TRBJ2-7; weak D call: TRBD1 (5 bases). V was shortened by 2 bases and J by 2 bases, with 13 bases between the two germline ends. CDR1 and CDR2 from the germline V gene are MNHNS and SASEGT. This CDR3 has 15 residues. CDR3 sequence (DNA): TGTGCCAGCAGTGAATATTATCAGGGCCCCTACGAGCAGTACTTC. Translated: CASSEYYQGPYEQYF.

This rearrangement joins TRBV5-4 to TRBJ1-2, with 12 positions matching TRBD1. Unmatched junction bases numbered 9, after V lost 5 bases and J lost 7 bases. CDR3 length equals 15 residues. From germline, CDR1 is SGHNT and CDR2 YYREEE (reference sequence). The CDR3, as DNA: TGTGCCAGCAGTACCCCGGGACAGGGGGCTTCTGGCTACACCTTC. Residues: CASSTPGQGASGYTF.

The CDR3 nucleotides are TGTGCCAGCAGTTTATCGGGAGTTTTGAACACTGAAGCTTTCTTT. This encodes CASSLSGVLNTEAFF. The rearrangement uses TRBV27 and TRBJ1-1, with D unresolved. From germline, CDR1 is MNHEY and CDR2 SMNVEV (reference sequence). V shed 0 bases and J shed 0 bases, with 8 bases lying between them. The CDR3 is 15 amino acids.

The gene calls are TRBV6-2 or TRBV6-3 and TRBJ1-5; unclear D gene. The V gene lost 2 bases and the J gene lost 6 bases, with 5 bases spanning the gap. CDR3 length equals 12 residues. The V gene's germline CDR1 is MNHEY and CDR2 SVGEGT. CDR3 sequence: CASSYPGQPQHF. The CDR3 bases are TGTGCCAGCAGTTACCCAGGTCAGCCCCAGCATTTT.